Listed below are T cell receptor beta chains from one sample, sequenced in a study of chronic HIV infection and antiretroviral therapy. TCRdb reprocessed the 5' RACE reads via MiXCR and lists one record per CDR3 protein. The sample lists around 30,000 distinct CDR3 sequences, more than 7.5% seen once, with 2.5% in the top ten. Sequenced sample: peripheral blood. Receptors originate from an adult who had HIV and had not received antiretroviral therapy, or was an uninfected healthy control (not recorded which). The CDR3 runs from the conserved cysteine through the conserved F or W. The order of the fields is clone size, V gene, J gene, D gene, CDR3 DNA, CDR3 protein. A D gene is named only where the DNA matches it firmly. A row's size may be missing; if present it is once, few, many or a size class.

size: NA
V: TRBV28
J: TRBJ1-1
D: NA
DNA: TGTGCCAGCAGTTTGGTGCAGGCCTGGCACACTGAAGCTTTCTTT
CDR3: CASSLVQAWHTEAFF

size: few
V: TRBV6-2/TRBV6-3
J: TRBJ2-7
D: TRBD1
DNA: TGTGCCAGCAGTTCCGGGACAGGGGGCTATTCCTACGAGCAGTACTTC
CDR3: CASSSGTGGYSYEQYF

size: many
V: TRBV2
J: TRBJ2-3
D: NA
DNA: TGTGCCAGTGTGCCTACTAGGGGAACAGATACGCAGTATTTT
CDR3: CASVPTRGTDTQYF

size: NA
V: TRBV11-1
J: TRBJ2-5
D: TRBD2
DNA: TGTGCCAGCAGCCCCACAGCGGGGGGAGAGACCCAGTACTTC
CDR3: CASSPTAGGETQYF

size: NA
V: TRBV5-1
J: TRBJ2-7
D: TRBD1
DNA: TGCGCCAGCAGCGGGGCCAGGGGGCTTGGCGAGCAGTACTTC
CDR3: CASSGARGLGEQYF

size: many
V: TRBV20-1
J: TRBJ2-1
D: NA
DNA: TGCAGTGCTAGCGATGTACGGGGAGAGCAGTTCTTC
CDR3: CSASDVRGEQFF

size: few
V: TRBV10-3
J: TRBJ1-1
D: NA
DNA: TGTGCCATCACCGGTGAAGTGGGCACTGAAGCTTTCTTT
CDR3: CAITGEVGTEAFF

size: many
V: TRBV4-3
J: TRBJ2-1
D: NA
DNA: TGCGCCAGCAGCCCCAATAGTATTGAGCAGTTCTTC
CDR3: CASSPNSIEQFF

size: many
V: TRBV20-1
J: TRBJ2-7
D: TRBD2
DNA: TGCAGTGCTAGCGGCTCTAGCGGGATTGGCGAGCAGTACTTC
CDR3: CSASGSSGIGEQYF

size: NA
V: TRBV20-1
J: TRBJ2-1
D: TRBD1
DNA: TGCAGTGCTAGTCAGGGGGCCCAAAGCCCGCGGCAGTTCTTC
CDR3: CSASQGAQSPRQFF

size: many
V: TRBV29-1
J: TRBJ2-3
D: NA
DNA: TGCAGCGTTGAACAGGGGGGGGGGCCCACAGATACGCAGTATTTT
CDR3: CSVEQGGGPTDTQYF

size: many
V: TRBV29-1
J: TRBJ2-1
D: NA
DNA: TGCAGCGTTGAGGGCAGGGGTTCGGACAATGAGCAGTTCTTC
CDR3: CSVEGRGSDNEQFF

size: few
V: TRBV5-4
J: TRBJ1-4
D: NA
DNA: TGTGCCAGCAGCTTGTACGGGGACCCCTTCAATGAAAAACTGTTTTTT
CDR3: CASSLYGDPFNEKLFF

size: NA
V: TRBV4-2
J: TRBJ2-7
D: NA
DNA: TGTGCCAGCAGCCAAGATCAGACAAGATCTTACGAGCAGTACTTC
CDR3: CASSQDQTRSYEQYF

size: many
V: TRBV20-1
J: TRBJ2-1
D: TRBD2
DNA: TGCAGTGCTTCCGGGACTAGCGGATACAATGAGCAGTTCTTC
CDR3: CSASGTSGYNEQFF

size: few
V: TRBV27
J: TRBJ2-7
D: NA
DNA: TGTGCCAGCAGTTTAGCACCTTCCTACGAGCAGTACTTC
CDR3: CASSLAPSYEQYF

size: many
V: TRBV20-1
J: TRBJ2-7
D: NA
DNA: TGCAGTGCTAGAGATGGGTACTCCTACGAGCAGTACTTC
CDR3: CSARDGYSYEQYF

size: NA
V: TRBV2
J: TRBJ2-2
D: NA
DNA: TGTGCCAGCAGGGAATACGCCGGGTCTAGATCCGGGGAGCTGTTTTTT
CDR3: CASREYAGSRSGELFF

size: many
V: TRBV10-2
J: TRBJ1-4
D: NA
DNA: TGCGCCAGCAGTGGGCAGGGGCTAGAAAAACTGTTTTTT
CDR3: CASSGQGLEKLFF

size: many
V: TRBV4-2
J: TRBJ2-3
D: NA
DNA: TGTGCCAGCAGCCAAGGGTCCTGGACAGATACGCAGTATTTT
CDR3: CASSQGSWTDTQYF

size: many
V: TRBV6-2/TRBV6-3
J: TRBJ2-7
D: NA
DNA: TGTGCCAGCAGGGCCCTCTACGAGCAGTACTTC
CDR3: CASRALYEQYF

size: many
V: TRBV29-1
J: TRBJ2-1
D: TRBD2
DNA: TGCAGCGTTGAAGGGATGACTAGCGGGGATTATGAGCAGTTCTTC
CDR3: CSVEGMTSGDYEQFF

size: few
V: TRBV9
J: TRBJ1-2
D: TRBD1
DNA: TGTGCCAGCAGCGTAGAGAGATGGGGACAGAGCGGATACTATGGCTACACCTTC
CDR3: CASSVERWGQSGYYGYTF

size: few
V: TRBV5-1
J: TRBJ2-4
D: TRBD1
DNA: TGCGCCAGCAGCTCCTCGCGGGACAGGGCAAACATTCAGTACTTC
CDR3: CASSSSRDRANIQYF

size: many
V: TRBV10-2
J: TRBJ1-5
D: TRBD1
DNA: TGCGCCAGCACGCTAGGGACAGATCAGCCCCAGCATTTT
CDR3: CASTLGTDQPQHF

size: many
V: TRBV5-4
J: TRBJ1-1
D: NA
DNA: TGTGCCAGCAGCTTGGGGGGGGCGGGCACTGAAGCTTTCTTT
CDR3: CASSLGGAGTEAFF

size: NA
V: TRBV5-1
J: TRBJ1-6
D: NA
DNA: TGCGCCAGCAGCTCGCAAGGAGGGGCGAGCTCCTATAATTCACCCCTCCACTTT
CDR3: CASSSQGGASSYNSPLHF

size: few
V: TRBV29-1
J: TRBJ1-5
D: TRBD1
DNA: TGCAGCGTGGCGACAGGGGTTATGGATCAGCCCCAGCATTTT
CDR3: CSVATGVMDQPQHF

size: NA
V: TRBV29-1
J: TRBJ1-2
D: TRBD1
DNA: TGCAGCGGCATCGTCCCGGGACAGGGAGACTATGGCGACACCTTC
CDR3: CSGIVPGQGDYGDTF

size: NA
V: TRBV4-3
J: TRBJ1-2
D: NA
DNA: TGCGCCAGCAGCCAAGATCCCGACGGCTATGGCTACACCTTC
CDR3: CASSQDPDGYGYTF

size: many
V: TRBV5-1
J: TRBJ2-7
D: TRBD1
DNA: TGCGCCAGCAGCCTGACAGGGGCTGAGTACGAGCAGTACTTC
CDR3: CASSLTGAEYEQYF

size: medium-sized
V: TRBV4-2
J: TRBJ2-1
D: TRBD1
DNA: TGTGCCAGCAGCCAAGATATCGAACAGGGGGGCAATGAGCAGTTCTTC
CDR3: CASSQDIEQGGNEQFF

size: many
V: TRBV27
J: TRBJ2-1
D: NA
DNA: TGTGCCAGCAGTTTAACAGGTATTTCCTACAATGAGCAGTTCTTC
CDR3: CASSLTGISYNEQFF

size: many
V: TRBV29-1
J: TRBJ2-3
D: TRBD2
DNA: TGCAGCGTTGAAGGAAGTGGGGGGGGCACAGATACGCAGTATTTT
CDR3: CSVEGSGGGTDTQYF

size: few
V: TRBV27
J: TRBJ2-7
D: NA
DNA: TGTGCCAGCAGAATAGGGTACGAGCAGTACTTC
CDR3: CASRIGYEQYF

size: many
V: TRBV29-1
J: TRBJ1-1
D: NA
DNA: TGCAGCGTTGAAGGCAGGGCGAACACTGAAGCTTTCTTT
CDR3: CSVEGRANTEAFF

size: many
V: TRBV2
J: TRBJ2-3
D: NA
DNA: TGTGCCAGCAGTGACCGAGGGTCTGATACGCAGTATTTT
CDR3: CASSDRGSDTQYF

size: many
V: TRBV24-1
J: TRBJ1-2
D: NA
DNA: TGTGCCACCAGTGATCCCCCTGGGGGAGCAGACTATGGCTACACCTTC
CDR3: CATSDPPGGADYGYTF

size: many
V: TRBV20-1
J: TRBJ2-7
D: TRBD2
DNA: TGCAGTGCTATTAGCGGGAGGGCCTACGAGCAGTACTTC
CDR3: CSAISGRAYEQYF

size: few
V: TRBV11-3
J: TRBJ2-3
D: TRBD2
DNA: TGTGCCAGCAGCCCAGGGACTAGCGGGGCCACAGATACGCAGTATTTT
CDR3: CASSPGTSGATDTQYF

size: many
V: TRBV9
J: TRBJ2-3
D: TRBD2
DNA: TGTGCCAGCAGCGTAGGTCTTAAGGAGGGACTACCCACAGATACGCAGTATTTT
CDR3: CASSVGLKEGLPTDTQYF

size: few
V: TRBV2
J: TRBJ2-6
D: TRBD2
DNA: TGTGCCAGCGGGCTAGCGGGGCCCTCTGGGGCCAACGTCCTGACTTTC
CDR3: CASGLAGPSGANVLTF

size: many
V: TRBV10-3
J: TRBJ1-4
D: TRBD1
DNA: TGTGCCATCAGTGCGGGACAGGGGATAACTAATGAAAAACTGTTTTTT
CDR3: CAISAGQGITNEKLFF

size: NA
V: TRBV2
J: TRBJ2-7
D: NA
DNA: TGTGCCAGCATTATAGGGTCCAGGAACTCCTACGAGCAGTACTTC
CDR3: CASIIGSRNSYEQYF

size: few
V: TRBV12-3/TRBV12-4
J: TRBJ2-3
D: TRBD2
DNA: TGTGCCAGCAGAATAGCGGGGGAGCAGTATTTT
CDR3: CASRIAGEQYF

size: few
V: TRBV4-3
J: TRBJ1-2
D: TRBD1
DNA: TGCGCCAGCAGCGGGACAGCCAACTATGGCTACACCTTC
CDR3: CASSGTANYGYTF

size: NA
V: TRBV5-1
J: TRBJ2-3
D: TRBD2
DNA: TGCGCCAGCAGCGCCCCGACGGGAGCGGGGGGGCACCAGTATTTT
CDR3: CASSAPTGAGGHQYF

size: few
V: TRBV2
J: TRBJ1-2
D: NA
DNA: TGTGCCAGCAGTGTCACCAGCTTTGACTATGGCTACACCTTC
CDR3: CASSVTSFDYGYTF

size: few
V: TRBV27
J: TRBJ2-5
D: TRBD2
DNA: TGTGCCAGCAGTTTAACGGGAGGGGACCAAGAGACCCAGTACTTC
CDR3: CASSLTGGDQETQYF

size: few
V: TRBV29-1
J: TRBJ2-7
D: NA
DNA: TGCAGCGCTGTGGGGGACGCCCGGAACGAGCAGTACTTC
CDR3: CSAVGDARNEQYF

size: many
V: TRBV12-3/TRBV12-4
J: TRBJ2-7
D: NA
DNA: TGTGCCAGCAGTTTTGGCAGATCTTACGAGCAGTACTTC
CDR3: CASSFGRSYEQYF